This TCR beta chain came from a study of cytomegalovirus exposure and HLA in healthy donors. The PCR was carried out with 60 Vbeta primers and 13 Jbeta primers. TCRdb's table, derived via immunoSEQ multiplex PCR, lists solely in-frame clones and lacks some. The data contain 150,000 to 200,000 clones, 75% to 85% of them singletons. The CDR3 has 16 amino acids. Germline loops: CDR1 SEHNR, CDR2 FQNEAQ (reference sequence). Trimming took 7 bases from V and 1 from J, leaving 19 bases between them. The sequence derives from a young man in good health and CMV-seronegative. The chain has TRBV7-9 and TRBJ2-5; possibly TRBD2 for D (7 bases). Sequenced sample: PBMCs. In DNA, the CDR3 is TGTGCCAGCAATCCTAATGGCGGGGGCCTCCAAGAGACCCAGTACTTC. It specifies CASNPNGGGLQETQYF.